A single sample gave rise to the 22 T cell receptor beta chains below, sequenced in a study of blood T cell repertoires in COVID-19. The data were produced by immunoSEQ multiplex PCR, yet TCRdb's version contains in-frame clones alone and is incomplete. The data contain 110,000 or so clones, 86% of them seen just once; the ten biggest clones take up approximately 7.9%. What was sequenced was peripheral blood. The receptors stem from a man in his 70s who had recovered from COVID-19.

The sample holds a few counts of this clone. Here the CDR3 reads CASSTTGAGNTIYF. In nucleotides, the CDR3 is TGTGCCAGCAGCACGACAGGGGCTGGAAACACCATATATTTT. The V call is TRBV5-6, the J call TRBJ1-3, with 8 bases that match TRBD1. Germline V gene lookup returns CDR1 SGHDT and CDR2 YYEEEE. The CDR3 consists of 14 residues. The V and J ends lost 4 bases and 2 bases, in that order; junction bases with no gene match: 2. The entire variable domain, with the rest obtained from reference TRBV5-6 and TRBJ1-3, is as follows: DAGVTQSPTHLIKTRGQQVTLRCSPKSGHDTVSWYQQALGQGPQFIFQYYEEEERQRGNFPDRFSGHQFPNYSSELNVNALLLGDSALYLCASSTTGAGNTIYFGEGSWLTVV.

CDR3 coding DNA: TGTGCCAGCAGCCCTGGATGGGGAGTCGCCTACAATGAGCAGTTCTTC. This sequence encodes CASSPGWGVAYNEQFF. The V and J genes are TRBV9 and TRBJ2-1; weak D call: TRBD2 (5 bases). Germline CDR1 reads SGDLS; CDR2 reads YYNGEE. The length of the CDR3 is 16 residues. V lost 4 bases, J lost 2 bases, and 16 bases lay in between.

The chain has TRBV4-1 and TRBJ2-1; 12 positions match TRBD2. V shed 1 base and J 3 bases; nucleotides not matched to a gene: 13. The CDR3 sequence is 20 residues long. CDR1 MGHRA and CDR2 YSYEKL come from the germline V gene. The CDR3 is CASSQGDGISTSGSYNEQFF. CDR3 DNA sequence: TGCGCCAGCAGCCAAGGGGACGGAATATCGACTAGCGGGAGCTACAATGAGCAGTTCTTC.

The chain recombines TRBV27 with TRBJ2-7; 7 nucleotides match TRBD1. Germline CDR1 and CDR2: MNHEY and SMNVEV (reference sequence). CDR3 length: 13 amino acids. J gave up 6 bases and V 3 bases, and 5 bases lay outside the gene matches. This chain's CDR3 is CASSLKGGGEQYF. The CDR3 coding sequence is TGTGCCAGCAGTTTGAAAGGGGGCGGCGAGCAGTACTTC.

This clone was detected ten times or more. This chain connects TRBV27 to TRBJ2-6; D is uncertain. This CDR3 spans 13 amino acids. In germline, CDR1 is MNHEY, CDR2 SMNVEV (reference sequence). Trimming took 10 bases from V and 1 from J, leaving 8 bases between them. CDR3 residues: CATSESGANVLTF. DNA for the CDR3: TGTGCCACTTCCGAGTCTGGGGCCAACGTCCTGACTTTC.

The chain employs TRBV5-4 and TRBJ1-1; D unresolved. V was shortened by 5 bases and J by 0 bases, with 8 bases between the two germline ends. The CDR3 runs to 13 residues. Germline assignment: CDR1 SGHNT and CDR2 YYREEE (reference sequence). CDR3 DNA sequence: TGTGCCAGCAGAAAAGAGATGAACACTGAAGCTTTCTTT. Translating it yields CASRKEMNTEAFF.

The chain joins TRBV10-3 to TRBJ2-7; D possibly corresponds to TRBD2 (6 bases). CDR3 size: 16 residues. Germline CDR1 is ENHRY and CDR2 is SYGVKD. V shed 7 bases and J shed 3 bases, with 22 bases lying between them. CDR3 DNA sequence: TGTGCCATCACCCGATACGGGACTCACCGCCTCTACGAGCAGTACTTC. Protein: CAITRYGTHRLYEQYF.

This rearrangement joins TRBV13 to TRBJ2-1; 11 bases agree with TRBD2. The V and J ends lost 5 bases and 3 bases, in that order; junction bases with no gene match: 6. The CDR3 has 16 amino acids. Germline V lookup: CDR1 PRHDT, CDR2 FYEKMQ (reference sequence). CDR3 nucleotides: TGTGCCAGCAGCAATACCGGGACTAGCGGCTACAATGAGCAGTTCTTC. This encodes CASSNTGTSGYNEQFF. Together with reference TRBV13 and TRBJ2-1, the CDR3 gives the full variable domain: AAGVIQSPRHLIKEKRETATLKCYPIPRHDTVYWYQQGPGQDPQFLISFYEKMQSDKGSIPDRFSAQQFSDYHSELNMSSLELGDSALYFCASSNTGTSGYNEQFFGPGTRLTVL.

The J gene is TRBJ2-7, the V gene TRBV6-6; 8 bases map to TRBD1. V gave up 6 bases and J gave up 7 bases; unmatched junction bases: 14. CDR1 and CDR2 (germline): MNHNY, SVGAGI (reference sequence). CDR3 length: 15 amino acids. For the CDR3, the DNA is TGTGCCAGCAGCCCCCGGGACAGGAAGGTGGGGGAGCAGTACTTC. It is translated as CASSPRDRKVGEQYF.

The J gene is TRBJ1-2, the V gene TRBV24-1, with 8 nucleotides matching TRBD1. The germline CDR1 and CDR2 sequences are KGHDR and SFDVKD. Losses at the gene ends were 4 bases for V and 8 bases for J; bases not matched to a gene: 14. The CDR3 loop spans 16 amino acids. The CDR3 sequence is CATSDLTGGELGGYTF. The CDR3, as DNA: TGTGCCACCAGTGACTTAACAGGGGGGGAACTAGGCGGCTACACCTTC.

This clone was counted a single time. The rearrangement uses TRBV12-5 and TRBJ1-2; D remains ambiguous. This CDR3 has 13 amino acids. Looked up from germline, CDR1 is LGHNT and CDR2 is FRNRAP. V was pared by 6 bases and J by 8 bases, with 16 bases between. CDR3 in DNA: TGTGCTAGTGGCGTTGCGATAGGGAGCGGCTACACCTTC. Its protein product is CASGVAIGSGYTF.

The rearrangement joins TRBV27 to TRBJ2-3, with TRBD2 identical over 10 bases. The CDR3 is made up of 16 amino acids. The V gene end was trimmed by 3 bases and the J gene end by 2 bases; junction bases not matched to a gene: 5. Germline CDR1 MNHEY, CDR2 SMNVEV (reference sequence). The DNA of the CDR3 is TGTGCCAGCAGTTTCGCGACTAGCGGGTTCACAGATACGCAGTATTTT. This translates into CASSFATSGFTDTQYF.

V gene TRBV3-1 (or the pseudogene TRBV3-2) combines with J gene TRBJ1-1; 8 positions match TRBD1. This CDR3 region has 16 residues. Germline CDR1 LGHDT, CDR2 YNNKEL (reference sequence). V lost 0 bases, J lost 5 bases, and 8 bases stayed unmatched. The CDR3 protein is CASSQDRARGQTEAFF. In nucleotides, the CDR3 is TGTGCCAGCAGCCAAGATAGGGCCAGGGGGCAAACTGAAGCTTTCTTT.

This clone was observed a few times. V gene TRBV28 combines with J gene TRBJ2-3; no reliable D call. CDR3 size: 13 residues. Trimming cost V 3 bases and J 4 bases, with 8 bases left between them. The germline CDR1 and CDR2 sequences are MDHEN and SYDVKM. CDR3 loop: CASSFSSPDTQYF. CDR3 bases: TGTGCCAGCAGTTTTAGTTCCCCAGATACGCAGTATTTT.

The genes are TRBV28 and TRBJ2-1; no firm D call. This CDR3 comprises 14 residues. With 2 bases removed from V and 3 bases from J, the gap between germline ends came to 8 bases. Germline values: CDR1 MDHEN, CDR2 SYDVKM. This chain's CDR3 is CASSLIGVYNEQFF. In nucleotides, the CDR3 is TGTGCCAGCAGTTTAATCGGTGTCTACAATGAGCAGTTCTTC.

The J gene is TRBJ1-4, the V gene TRBV15; D is unclear. Germline lookup yields CDR1 LNHNV and CDR2 YYDKDF (reference sequence). This CDR3 has 12 amino acids. V was shortened by 2 bases and J by 7 bases, with 5 bases between the two germline ends. CDR3 DNA: TGTGCCACCAGCAGAAACGGTGAAAAACTGTTTTTT. Translating it yields CATSRNGEKLFF.

Worth noting for this clone: Other DNA sequences in the same sample also yield this CDR3. The chain links TRBV5-1 to TRBJ1-2, with TRBD1 matching over 7 bases. V was pared by 4 bases and J by 3 bases, with 3 bases of the junction left unmatched. Germline loops: CDR1 SGHRS, CDR2 YFSETQ. The CDR3 runs 13 residues. The CDR3 sequence is CASSLDRDYGYTF. CDR3 coding DNA: TGCGCCAGCAGCCTCGACAGGGACTATGGCTACACCTTC.

This chain links TRBV5-1 with TRBJ2-1, with D maybe TRBD1 (5 bases). Germline assignment: CDR1 SGHRS and CDR2 YFSETQ. The CDR3 has 15 amino acids. CDR3 DNA: TGCGCAAAAAAAGGCGGCAGGGACTCCTACAATGAGCAGTTCTTC. It is translated as CAKKGGRDSYNEQFF.

The chain couples TRBV10-3 to TRBJ1-3; D possibly corresponds to TRBD1 (5 bases). V lost 3 bases and J lost 0, with 12 bases in between. Germline V gives CDR1 ENHRY, CDR2 SYGVKD. CDR3 length: 16 amino acids. The CDR3 nucleotides are TGTGCCATCAGTGATGGGCGGACAAGCTCTGGAAACACCATATATTTT. Translated, it gives CAISDGRTSSGNTIYF.

The J gene is TRBJ1-2, the V gene TRBV4-1, with TRBD1 identical over 9 bases. The germline V gene has CDR1 MGHRA and CDR2 YSYEKL. The V segment lost 6 bases and the J segment 5 bases; nucleotides outside the gene matches: 10. This CDR3 has 15 residues. The CDR3 DNA follows: TGCGCCAGCAGTCGAAGACAGGGGGTTGGTTATGGCTACACCTTC. Encoded protein: CASSRRQGVGYGYTF.

This chain links TRBV7-8 with TRBJ2-1, with 7 bases fitting TRBD1. Germline V CDR1 and CDR2: SGHVS, FQNEAQ. The CDR3 sequence is 16 residues long. V trimming: 5 bases; J trimming: 1 base; junction bases outside the gene matches: 8. The CDR3 sequence is CASSPTGVASYNEQFF. CDR3 in DNA: TGTGCCAGCAGCCCCACAGGGGTGGCATCCTACAATGAGCAGTTCTTC. Based on the CDR3 plus reference TRBV7-8 and TRBJ2-1, the full variable domain is GAGVSQSPRYKVAKRGQDVALRCDPISGHVSLFWYQQALGQGPEFLTYFQNEAQLDKSGLPSDRFFAERPEGSVSTLKIQRTQQEDSAVYLCASSPTGVASYNEQFFGPGTRLTVL.

J is TRBJ1-5 and V is TRBV15; possibly TRBD1 for D (5 bases). V was clipped by 0 bases and J by 11 bases, with 11 bases between them. This CDR3 contains 13 residues. Germline V CDR1 and CDR2: LNHNV, YYDKDF (reference sequence). The CDR3 region has the DNA TGTGCCACCAGCAGAGACCACAGGAGCTCCCAGCATTTT. Amino acids: CATSRDHRSSQHF.